Each of the 13 T cell receptor beta chains below was sequenced from the same sample in a study of regulatory T cells in long-lasting Graves disease. iRepertoire HTBI primers and Arm-PCR of CDR3 regions built TCR beta libraries. TCRdb re-derived calls from the multiplex PCR reads in MiXCR, one entry per CDR3 protein. The table includes around 320,000 distinct CDR3 sequences, 16% detected once. Sample time point: newly diagnosed GD, antithyroid drugs for less than 3 months. PBMC-derived RNA was used for the TCR library. These data were also filed under a second study, of T cells in Graves' hyperthyroidism and ophthalmopathy.

This specimen was peripheral blood mononuclear cells (PBMCs), taken at new diagnosis, from a patient treated with antithyroid drugs. These receptors all stem from a man aged 35-49 years with Graves disease.

Concerning this clonotype itself: This may be a read error: a much more frequent sequence differs by one nucleotide. The CDR3 DNA is TGTGCCAGCAGTTTACGTGGCGGTGGCTGTGGCTACACCTTC. This sequence encodes CASSLRGGGCGYTF. The gene calls are TRBV28 and TRBJ1-2; D not certain. Per the germline V gene, CDR1 is MDHEN and CDR2 is SYDVKM. The CDR3 runs to 14 residues. The V and J ends lost 2 bases and 7 bases respectively, with 14 bases between them.

This clonotype was detected ten times or more. The rearrangement uses TRBV19 and TRBJ2-7; unclear D gene. In germline, CDR1 is LNHDA, CDR2 SQIVND (reference sequence). The CDR3 contains 13 residues. Trimming pared 5 bases from V and 5 bases from J, leaving 13 bases between. As DNA, the CDR3 is TGTGCCAGTAGTTGGACCATCGCCCACGAGCAGTACTTC. It specifies CASSWTIAHEQYF.

This rearrangement joins TRBV16 to TRBJ2-7; D tentatively fits TRBD1 or TRBD2 (5 bases each). Germline assignment: CDR1 KGHSY and CDR2 FQNENV. CDR3 size: 15 residues. V was pared by 4 bases and J by 6 bases, with 19 bases between. The CDR3 nucleotides are TGTGCCAGCAGCCTCACGGAGGACACCTTTCGCGAGCAGTACTTC. It is translated as CASSLTEDTFREQYF.

In regard to this clonotype: This may stem from a read error, because a much larger clone lies one nucleotide away. The chain combines TRBV27 with TRBJ2-7; the D call may be TRBD1 or TRBD2 (7 bases each). CDR1 is MNHEY, CDR2 SMNVEV, per germline (reference sequence). This CDR3 comprises 13 residues. CDR3 in DNA: TGTACCAGCTGGGCAGGGGGGGTCAACGAGCAGTACTTC. Translating it yields CTSWAGGVNEQYF.

This clonotype occurred a few times. The chain links TRBV28 to TRBJ2-7; D perhaps matches TRBD2 (5 bases). The V end was cut by 3 bases, the J end by 3 bases, with 9 bases between. CDR1 is MDHEN, CDR2 SYDVKM, per germline. CDR3 size: 13 residues. The CDR3 is CASSFRGIYEQYF. The CDR3 region has the DNA TGTGCCAGCAGTTTCAGAGGGATCTACGAGCAGTACTTC.

The rearrangement links TRBV2 to TRBJ1-1, with 7 bases identical to TRBD1. The length of the CDR3 is 15 residues. The V and J ends lost 1 base and 0 bases, in that order; junction bases with no gene match: 2. CDR1 is SNHLY and CDR2 is FYNNEI in the germline V gene. In DNA, the CDR3 is TGTGCCAGCAGTGAAGGACAGGGAGTGAACACTGAAGCTTTCTTT. Residues: CASSEGQGVNTEAFF.

The chain carries TRBV6-1 and TRBJ1-1; no firm D call. The CDR3 consists of 11 residues. V was trimmed by 5 bases and J by 3 bases, leaving 4 bases between them. Germline V gives CDR1 MNHNS, CDR2 SASEGT. The CDR3 is CASSRHTEAFF. In DNA, the CDR3 is TGTGCCAGCAGTCGTCACACTGAAGCTTTCTTT.

The rearrangement links TRBV5-6 to TRBJ2-1, with TRBD1 as a possible D gene (6 bases). V was shortened by 0 bases and J by 8 bases, with 12 bases between the two germline ends. Germline V gives CDR1 SGHDT, CDR2 YYEEEE. The CDR3 is made up of 14 amino acids. CDR3 region: CASSLDYRVYEQFF. CDR3 DNA sequence: TGTGCCAGCAGCTTGGATTACAGGGTCTATGAGCAGTTCTTC.

This clonotype was detected a few times. The J gene is TRBJ2-3, the V gene TRBV7-2, with a tentative D call TRBD2 (6 bases). The CDR3 runs 16 residues. Trimming took off 0 bases at V and 7 bases at J, with 17 bases between the two ends. Germline CDR1 SGHTA, CDR2 FQGNSA. Here the CDR3 reads CASSLAGGAGLNTQYF. DNA of the CDR3: TGTGCCAGCAGCTTAGCGGGCGGGGCAGGGTTAAATACGCAGTATTTT.

This chain joins TRBV5-4 and TRBJ2-5; no definite D call. Trimming took off 1 base at V and 1 base at J, with 8 bases between the two ends. Germline CDR1 is SGHNT and CDR2 is YYREEE (reference sequence). There are 14 residues in the CDR3. Written as DNA, the CDR3 is TGTGCCAGCAGCTTGATTCAGGCCCAAGAGACCCAGTACTTC. It specifies CASSLIQAQETQYF.

This clonotype was observed many times. The chain joins TRBV6-1 to TRBJ2-3, with TRBD1 matching over 11 bases. Germline V gene sequence: CDR1 MNHNS, CDR2 SASEGT. This CDR3 spans 16 amino acids. V shed 10 bases, J shed 4 bases, and the junction held 13 bases outside the gene matches. CDR3 sequence: CATLDRDRGSSDTQYF. The DNA for the CDR3 is TGTGCCACCCTCGACAGGGACAGGGGGTCATCAGATACGCAGTATTTT.

This chain links TRBV6-2 or TRBV6-3 with TRBJ1-5; D not certain. The germline gives CDR1 MNHEY, CDR2 SVGEGT. Trimming removed 4 bases from V and 4 bases from J, with 8 bases in between. The CDR3 extends over 13 amino acids. CDR3 sequence reads: CASSFDRNQPQHF. In nucleotides, the CDR3 is TGTGCCAGCAGTTTCGATCGGAATCAGCCCCAGCATTTT.

This clonotype was counted a few times. This sequence joins TRBV2 and TRBJ1-2; 7 bases match TRBD1. The CDR3 totals 13 residues. V trimming: 7 bases; J trimming: 8 bases; junction bases outside the gene matches: 10. Germline CDR1 and CDR2: SNHLY and FYNNEI. CDR3 nucleotides: TGTGCCAGCACTCCCCAGACAGGGTACGGCTACACCTTC. Encoded protein: CASTPQTGYGYTF. The full variable domain, its missing parts supplied by reference TRBV2 and TRBJ1-2, is EPEVTQTPSHQVTQMGQEVILRCVPISNHLYFYWYRQILGQKVEFLVSFYNNEISEKSEIFDDQFSVERPDGSNFTLKIRSTKLEDSAMYFCASTPQTGYGYTFGSGTRLTVV.